This TCR beta chain was identified during a study of blood T cell repertoires in COVID-19. Study information: COVID-19 samples from acute and convalescent phases originated in the United States, Italy and Spain. T cells, B-cell-depleted T cells, or PBMCs supplied cDNA or gDNA.

Methods used by the authors: Amplification of reference gene primers provided the estimated nucleated cell counts. The protocol was immunoSEQ multiplex PCR, while the TCRdb copy is restricted to in-frame clones and leaves out a portion. D and trimming were read from the DNA, whereas the V and J calls and clone size are those reported in that table. The data contain approximately 31,000 clones, 88% of them seen just once; the ten biggest clones take up roughly 25%. The receptor was isolated from a woman of 80 years or more with active or convalescent COVID-19. Material for sequencing was peripheral blood.

The CDR3 sequence: CASSEGTERYQPQHF. CDR3 bases: TGTGCCAGCAGTGAGGGGACAGAACGTTATCAGCCCCAGCATTTT. The chain couples TRBV6-1 to TRBJ1-5; 7 bases are shared with TRBD1. The CDR3 sequence is 15 residues long. Germline CDR1 reads MNHNS; CDR2 reads SASEGT. The J segment lost 5 bases and the V segment lost 3 bases, leaving 7 bases of the junction unmatched.